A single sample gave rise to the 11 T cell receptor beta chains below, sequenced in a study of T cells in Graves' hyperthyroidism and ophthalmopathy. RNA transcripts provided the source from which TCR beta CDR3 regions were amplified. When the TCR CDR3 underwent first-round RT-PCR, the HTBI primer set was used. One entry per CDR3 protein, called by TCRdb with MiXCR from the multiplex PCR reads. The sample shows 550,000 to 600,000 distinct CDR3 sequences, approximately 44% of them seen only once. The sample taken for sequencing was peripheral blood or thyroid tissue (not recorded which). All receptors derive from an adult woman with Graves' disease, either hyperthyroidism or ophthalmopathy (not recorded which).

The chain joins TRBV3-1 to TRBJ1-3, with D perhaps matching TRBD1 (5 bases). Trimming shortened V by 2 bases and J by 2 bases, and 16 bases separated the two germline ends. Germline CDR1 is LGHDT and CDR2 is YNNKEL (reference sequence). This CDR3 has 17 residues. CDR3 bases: TGTGCCAGCAGCCAACTTCGGGGACCGACCCCTGGAAACACCATATATTTT. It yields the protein CASSQLRGPTPGNTIYF.

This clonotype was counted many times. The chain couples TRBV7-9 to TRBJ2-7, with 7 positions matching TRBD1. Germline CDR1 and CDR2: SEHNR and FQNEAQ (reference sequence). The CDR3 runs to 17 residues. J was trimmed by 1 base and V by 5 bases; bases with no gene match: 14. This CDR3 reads CASSPPGRRQGSYEQYF. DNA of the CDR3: TGTGCCAGCAGCCCACCCGGTAGAAGACAGGGATCCTACGAGCAGTACTTC.

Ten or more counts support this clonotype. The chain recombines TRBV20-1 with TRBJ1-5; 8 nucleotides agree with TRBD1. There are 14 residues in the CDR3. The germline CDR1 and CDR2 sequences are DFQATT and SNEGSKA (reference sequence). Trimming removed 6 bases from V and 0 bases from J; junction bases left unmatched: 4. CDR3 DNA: TGCAGTGCGAGGACAGGGTCTAGCAATCAGCCCCAGCATTTT. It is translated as CSARTGSSNQPQHF.

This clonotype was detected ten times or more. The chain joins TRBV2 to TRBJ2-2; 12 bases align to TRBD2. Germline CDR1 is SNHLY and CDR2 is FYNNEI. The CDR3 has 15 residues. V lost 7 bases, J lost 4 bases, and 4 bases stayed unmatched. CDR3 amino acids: CASNLGLAGTGELFF. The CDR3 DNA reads TGTGCCAGCAACCTGGGACTAGCGGGCACCGGGGAGCTGTTTTTT.

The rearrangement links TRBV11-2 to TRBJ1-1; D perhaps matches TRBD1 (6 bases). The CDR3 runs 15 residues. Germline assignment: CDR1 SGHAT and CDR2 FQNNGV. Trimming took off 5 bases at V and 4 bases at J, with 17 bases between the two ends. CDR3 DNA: TGTGCCAGCAGCCGCTTACAGGGTTTGGGCACTGAAGCTTTCTTT. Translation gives CASSRLQGLGTEAFF.

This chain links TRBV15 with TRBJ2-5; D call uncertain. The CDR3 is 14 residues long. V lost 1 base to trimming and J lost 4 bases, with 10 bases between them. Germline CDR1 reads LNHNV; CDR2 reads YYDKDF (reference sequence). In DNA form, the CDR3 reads TGTGCCACCAGCAGAGGTTATGACCCAGAGACCCAGTACTTC. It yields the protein CATSRGYDPETQYF. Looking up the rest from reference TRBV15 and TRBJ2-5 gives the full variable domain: DAMVIQNPRYQVTQFGKPVTLSCSQTLNHNVMYWYQQKSSQAPKLLFHYYDKDFNNEADTPDNFQSRRPNTSFCFLDIRSPGLGDTAMYLCATSRGYDPETQYFGPGTRLLVL.

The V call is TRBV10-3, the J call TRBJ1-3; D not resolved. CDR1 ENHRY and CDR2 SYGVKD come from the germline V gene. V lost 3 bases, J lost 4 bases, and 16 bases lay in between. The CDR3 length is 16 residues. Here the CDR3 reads CAISDPRTSGGNTIYF. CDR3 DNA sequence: TGTGCCATCAGTGATCCTCGGACGTCAGGCGGAAACACCATATATTTT.

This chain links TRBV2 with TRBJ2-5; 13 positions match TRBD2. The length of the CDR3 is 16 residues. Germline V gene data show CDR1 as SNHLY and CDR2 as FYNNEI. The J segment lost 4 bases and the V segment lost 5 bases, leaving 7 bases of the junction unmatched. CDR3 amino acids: CASSWGTSGAPETQYF. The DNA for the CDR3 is TGTGCCAGCAGTTGGGGGACTAGCGGGGCCCCAGAGACCCAGTACTTC. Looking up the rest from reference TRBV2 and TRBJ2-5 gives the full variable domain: EPEVTQTPSHQVTQMGQEVILRCVPISNHLYFYWYRQILGQKVEFLVSFYNNEISEKSEIFDDQFSVERPDGSNFTLKIRSTKLEDSAMYFCASSWGTSGAPETQYFGPGTRLLVL.

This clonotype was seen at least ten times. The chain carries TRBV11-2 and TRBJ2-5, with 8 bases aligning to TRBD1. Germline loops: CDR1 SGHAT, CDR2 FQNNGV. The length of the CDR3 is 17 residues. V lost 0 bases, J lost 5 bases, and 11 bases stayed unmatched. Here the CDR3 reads CASSLDFRRQGRETQYF. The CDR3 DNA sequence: TGTGCCAGCAGCTTAGATTTCAGGCGACAGGGGAGGGAGACCCAGTACTTC. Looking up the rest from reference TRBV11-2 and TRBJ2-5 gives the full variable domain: EAGVAQSPRYKIIEKRQSVAFWCNPISGHATLYWYQQILGQGPKLLIQFQNNGVVDDSQLPKDRFSAERLKGVDSTLKIQPAKLEDSAVYLCASSLDFRRQGRETQYFGPGTRLLVL.

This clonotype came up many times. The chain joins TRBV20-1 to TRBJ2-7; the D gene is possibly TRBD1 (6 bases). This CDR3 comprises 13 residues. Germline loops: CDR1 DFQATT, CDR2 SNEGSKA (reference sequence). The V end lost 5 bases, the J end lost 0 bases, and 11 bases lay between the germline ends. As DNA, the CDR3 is TGCAGTGCTCCTGAGGACAGCTCCTACGAGCAGTACTTC. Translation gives CSAPEDSSYEQYF.

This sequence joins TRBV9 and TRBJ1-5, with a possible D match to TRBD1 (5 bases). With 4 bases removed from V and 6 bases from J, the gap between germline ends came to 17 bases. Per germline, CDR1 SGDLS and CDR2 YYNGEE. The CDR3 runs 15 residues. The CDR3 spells CASSFGTAEGQPQHF. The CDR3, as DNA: TGTGCCAGCAGCTTTGGGACGGCGGAGGGTCAGCCCCAGCATTTT.